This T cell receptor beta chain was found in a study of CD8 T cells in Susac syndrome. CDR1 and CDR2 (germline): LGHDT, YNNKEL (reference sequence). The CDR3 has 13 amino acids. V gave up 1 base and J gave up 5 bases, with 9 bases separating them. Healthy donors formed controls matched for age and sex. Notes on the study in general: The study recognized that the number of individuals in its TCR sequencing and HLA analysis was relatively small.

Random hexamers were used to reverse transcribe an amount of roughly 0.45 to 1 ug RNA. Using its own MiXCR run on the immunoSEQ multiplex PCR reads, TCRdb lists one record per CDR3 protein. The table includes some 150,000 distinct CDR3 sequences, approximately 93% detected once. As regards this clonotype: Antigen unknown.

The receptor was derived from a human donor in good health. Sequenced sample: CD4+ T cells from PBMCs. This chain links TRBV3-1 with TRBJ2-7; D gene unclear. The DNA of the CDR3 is TGTGCCAGCAGCCAAGGCCGAATGAACGAGCAGTACTTC. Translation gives CASSQGRMNEQYF.